Listed here are 9 T cell receptor beta chains from one sample, sequenced in a study of cytomegalovirus exposure and HLA in healthy donors. PCR used 60 Vbeta primers and 13 Jbeta primers. Here immunoSEQ multiplex PCR was the method, and the copy in TCRdb shows in-frame clones only, minus some. The sample consists of 45,000 to 65,000 clones, about three quarters of them appearing once. Specimen: PBMCs. The receptor source for this set is a woman aged 40 to 50 in good health and CMV-seropositive.

The rearrangement links TRBV15 to TRBJ1-4, with 7 bases matching TRBD1. CDR3 size: 16 residues. The germline V gene encodes CDR1 LNHNV and CDR2 YYDKDF (reference sequence). The trim removed 3 bases at V and 0 bases at J, leaving 4 bases unmatched. The CDR3 is CATSRGQLTTNEKLFF. DNA of the CDR3: TGTGCCACCAGCAGGGGACAGCTGACAACTAATGAAAAACTGTTTTTT.

The rearrangement joins TRBV7-8 to TRBJ2-2; D is perhaps TRBD2 (5 bases). This CDR3 contains 17 residues. V shed 5 bases and J shed 5 bases, with 21 bases lying between them. Germline V gives CDR1 SGHVS, CDR2 FQNEAQ. The CDR3 reads CASSPNPQIRGTGELFF. The CDR3, as DNA: TGTGCCAGCAGCCCCAACCCTCAAATCCGAGGGACCGGGGAGCTGTTTTTT.

The V call is TRBV6-6, the J call TRBJ2-2, with 8 bases matching TRBD2. Germline-derived CDR1 and CDR2 are MNHNY and SVGAGI (reference sequence). V was clipped by 7 bases and J by 4 bases; unmatched bases: 11. The CDR3 extends over 16 amino acids. The CDR3 loop is CASKKIAGMLTGELFF. As DNA, the CDR3 is TGTGCCAGCAAAAAAATAGCGGGGATGCTCACCGGGGAGCTGTTTTTT.

The V call is TRBV7-9, the J call TRBJ2-7; a possible D gene is TRBD2 (5 bases). Trimming stripped 5 bases from V and 7 bases from J, with 12 bases between. Per germline, CDR1 SEHNR and CDR2 FQNEAQ (reference sequence). There are 12 residues in the CDR3. Written as DNA, the CDR3 is TGTGCCAGCAGCCGGCTAGCACGGGAGCAGTACTTC. Amino acid sequence: CASSRLAREQYF.

This chain uses TRBV6-1 with TRBJ1-2, with D possibly TRBD1 on 5 matching bases. The CDR3 contains 14 residues. CDR1 and CDR2 (germline): MNHNS, SASEGT. V gave up 0 bases and J gave up 7 bases, with 12 bases separating them. CDR3 DNA: TGTGCCAGCAGTGAAGCCGGTCCTAGGGGTGGCTACACCTTC. Translation gives CASSEAGPRGGYTF.

V is TRBV2 and J is TRBJ2-5, with a tentative D call TRBD1 (5 bases). CDR1 is SNHLY, CDR2 FYNNEI, per germline. This CDR3 spans 16 amino acids. Trimming cost V 5 bases and J 1 base, with 17 bases left between them. CDR3 sequence: CASSLGLGASQETQYF. CDR3 DNA: TGTGCCAGCAGTCTGGGTCTTGGGGCTAGCCAAGAGACCCAGTACTTC.

V usage is TRBV4-2 and J usage is TRBJ2-7; TRBD2 agrees at 10 bases. The V gene end was trimmed by 2 bases and the J gene end by 3 bases; junction bases not matched to a gene: 4. The CDR3 runs to 15 residues. Germline V gene data show CDR1 as LGHNA and CDR2 as YNFKEQ. The chain's CDR3 is CASSQRRTSGYEQYF. CDR3 DNA sequence: TGTGCCAGCAGCCAACGAAGGACTAGCGGCTACGAGCAGTACTTC.

The table lists this clone with a count of one. CDR3 nucleotides: TGTGCCAGCAGTGAAGGAGTAAATCAGCCCCAGCATTTT. Protein product: CASSEGVNQPQHF. This rearrangement joins TRBV6-1 to TRBJ1-5; D gene uncertain. This CDR3 spans 13 amino acids. The V gene lost 1 base and the J gene lost 4 bases, with 5 bases spanning the gap. CDR1 and CDR2 from the germline V gene are MNHNS and SASEGT.

The chain has TRBV11-2 and TRBJ1-1, with 8 bases fitting TRBD1. Losses at the gene ends were 5 bases for V and 5 bases for J; bases not matched to a gene: 7. This CDR3 spans 14 amino acids. CDR1 is SGHAT and CDR2 is FQNNGV in the germline V gene. Here the CDR3 reads CASSVQGARTEAFF. DNA of the CDR3: TGTGCCAGCAGCGTCCAGGGGGCAAGAACTGAAGCTTTCTTT.